This T cell receptor (beta chain) was recovered during a study of T cells after yellow fever vaccination. Study details: The SMART-Seq v4 Ultra Low Input method served to prepare the low-cell-number fractions.

This clonotype was seen a handful of times. Its antigen remains unknown. By 5'RACE template switching, TCR cDNA was produced, with a universal primer site and UMIs added in the process. Each CDR3 protein gets one entry after TCRdb re-called the 5' RACE reads with MiXCR. The table shows about 310,000 distinct CDR3 sequences, with 3.6% occurring only once. Between the trimmed V and J ends, which lost 4 bases and 0 bases, there was a span of 10 bases. This CDR3 has 15 amino acids. Germline assignment: CDR1 SGHRS and CDR2 YFSETQ. Study results and limitations: Across the CD4 and CD8 compartments, a small share of clonotypes was present in both. Clones that expanded after primary vaccination mostly reappeared after the booster (over 95% CD4, roughly 90% CD8).

The chain uses TRBV5-1 and TRBJ2-2; tentatively, D is TRBD1 (6 bases). The sequence derives from a young man who received the YFV17D yellow fever vaccine. The sample in question was PBMCs, obtained on the day of the yellow fever booster vaccination. The CDR3 nucleotides are TGCGCCAGCAGCCCAGGGGATACGAACACCGGGGAGCTGTTTTTT. Its translation: CASSPGDTNTGELFF.